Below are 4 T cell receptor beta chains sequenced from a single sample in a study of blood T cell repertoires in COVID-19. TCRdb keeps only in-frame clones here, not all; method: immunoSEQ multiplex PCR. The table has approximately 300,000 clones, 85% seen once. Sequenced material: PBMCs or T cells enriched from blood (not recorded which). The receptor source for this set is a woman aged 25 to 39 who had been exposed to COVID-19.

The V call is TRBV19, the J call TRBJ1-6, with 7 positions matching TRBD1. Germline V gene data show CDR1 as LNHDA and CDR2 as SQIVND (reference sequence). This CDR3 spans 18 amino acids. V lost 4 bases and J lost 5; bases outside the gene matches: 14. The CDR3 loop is CASSTTATGTVNNSPLHF. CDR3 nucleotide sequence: TGTGCCAGTAGTACCACCGCCACCGGGACAGTAAATAATTCACCCCTCCACTTT.

This CDR3 reads CASSISPGRETQYF. CDR3 nucleotides: TGTGCCAGTAGTATATCCCCAGGGAGGGAGACCCAGTACTTC. J is TRBJ2-5 and V is TRBV19; possible D gene TRBD2, 6 bases. V lost 2 bases, J lost 5 bases, and 12 bases lay in between. This CDR3 comprises 14 residues. Germline CDR1 and CDR2: LNHDA and SQIVND (reference sequence).

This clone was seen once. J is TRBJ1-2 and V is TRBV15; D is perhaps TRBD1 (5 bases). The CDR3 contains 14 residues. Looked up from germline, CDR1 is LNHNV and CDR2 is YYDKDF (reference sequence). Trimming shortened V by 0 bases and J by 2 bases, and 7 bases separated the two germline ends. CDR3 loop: CATSRDKGNYGYTF. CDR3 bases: TGTGCCACCAGCAGAGATAAGGGGAACTATGGCTACACCTTC.

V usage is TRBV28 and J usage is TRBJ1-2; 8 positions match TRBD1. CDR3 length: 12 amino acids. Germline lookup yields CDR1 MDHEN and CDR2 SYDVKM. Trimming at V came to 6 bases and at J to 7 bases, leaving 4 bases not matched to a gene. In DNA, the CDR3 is TGTGCCAGCAGCCCAGGGGGCTTTGGCTACACCTTC. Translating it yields CASSPGGFGYTF.